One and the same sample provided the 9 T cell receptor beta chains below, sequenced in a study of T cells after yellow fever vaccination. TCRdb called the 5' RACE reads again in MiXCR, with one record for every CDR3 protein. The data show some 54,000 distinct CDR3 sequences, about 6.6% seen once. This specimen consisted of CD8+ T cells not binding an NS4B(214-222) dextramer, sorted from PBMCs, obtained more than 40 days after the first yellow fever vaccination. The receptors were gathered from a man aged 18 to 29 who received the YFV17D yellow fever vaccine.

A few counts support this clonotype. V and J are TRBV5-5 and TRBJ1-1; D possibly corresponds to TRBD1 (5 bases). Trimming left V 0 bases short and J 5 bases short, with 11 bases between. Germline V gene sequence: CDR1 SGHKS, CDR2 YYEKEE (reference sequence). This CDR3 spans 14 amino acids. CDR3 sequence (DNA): TGTGCCAGCAGCTTGGTTGCAGGGAGAACTGAAGCTTTCTTT. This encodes CASSLVAGRTEAFF.

This CDR3 reads CSARGGAGGTKQYF. CDR3 bases: TGCAGTGCTAGAGGAGGCGCAGGTGGCACCAAGCAGTACTTC. This chain uses TRBV20-1 with TRBJ2-7; D not certain. Trimming removed 1 base at V and 8 bases at J, with 18 bases between. Germline loops: CDR1 DFQATT, CDR2 SNEGSKA (reference sequence). The CDR3 has 14 residues.

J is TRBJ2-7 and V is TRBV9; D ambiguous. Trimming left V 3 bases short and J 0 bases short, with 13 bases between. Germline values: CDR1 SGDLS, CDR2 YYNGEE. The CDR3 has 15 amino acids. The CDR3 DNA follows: TGTGCCAGCAGCGACGGCTGGTCCAGCTCCTACGAGCAGTACTTC. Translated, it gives CASSDGWSSSYEQYF.

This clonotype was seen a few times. CDR3 sequence reads: CASSRSGGGSYEQYF. In DNA, the CDR3 is TGTGCCAGCAGTCGTAGCGGGGGGGGGTCCTACGAGCAGTACTTC. The J gene is TRBJ2-7, the V gene TRBV7-2, with 11 positions matching TRBD2. The J segment lost 1 base and the V segment lost 6 bases, leaving 5 bases of the junction unmatched. The germline CDR1 and CDR2 sequences are SGHTA and FQGNSA. CDR3 length: 15 residues.

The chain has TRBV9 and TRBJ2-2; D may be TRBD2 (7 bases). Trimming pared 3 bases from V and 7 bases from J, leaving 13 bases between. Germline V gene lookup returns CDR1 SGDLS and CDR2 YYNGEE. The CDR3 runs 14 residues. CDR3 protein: CASSGGGRGGELFF. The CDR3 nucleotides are TGTGCCAGCAGCGGGGGGGGGCGAGGCGGGGAGCTGTTTTTT.

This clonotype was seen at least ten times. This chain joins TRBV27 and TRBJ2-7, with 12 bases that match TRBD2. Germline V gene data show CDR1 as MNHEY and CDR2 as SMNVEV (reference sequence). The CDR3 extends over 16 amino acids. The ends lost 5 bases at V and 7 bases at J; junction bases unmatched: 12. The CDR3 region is CASSTTRLAGVGEQYF. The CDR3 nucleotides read TGTGCCAGCAGTACTACTCGACTAGCGGGGGTAGGGGAGCAGTACTTC.

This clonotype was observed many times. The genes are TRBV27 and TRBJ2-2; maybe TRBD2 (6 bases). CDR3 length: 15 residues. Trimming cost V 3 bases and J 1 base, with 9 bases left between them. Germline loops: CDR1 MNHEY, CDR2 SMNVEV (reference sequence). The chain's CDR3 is CASSFGGVNTGELFF. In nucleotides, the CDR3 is TGTGCCAGCAGTTTTGGCGGGGTGAACACCGGGGAGCTGTTTTTT.

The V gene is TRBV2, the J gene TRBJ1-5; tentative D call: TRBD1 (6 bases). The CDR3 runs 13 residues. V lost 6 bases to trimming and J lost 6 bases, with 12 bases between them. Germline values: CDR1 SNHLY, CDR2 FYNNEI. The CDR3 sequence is CASREGTIQPQHF. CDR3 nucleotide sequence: TGTGCCAGCAGGGAGGGGACAATTCAGCCCCAGCATTTT.

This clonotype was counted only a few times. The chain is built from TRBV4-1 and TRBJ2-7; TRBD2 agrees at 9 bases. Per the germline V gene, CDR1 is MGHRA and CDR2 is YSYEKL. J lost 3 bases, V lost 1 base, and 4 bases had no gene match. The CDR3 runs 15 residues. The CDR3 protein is CASSQASGGFYEQYF. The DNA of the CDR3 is TGCGCCAGCAGCCAAGCCAGCGGGGGGTTCTACGAGCAGTACTTC.